This T cell receptor (beta chain) is from a study of T cell responses to AZD1222 COVID-19 vaccine. Study outcomes and limitations: Dominant at 160-218 and 743-854, vaccine-associated CD4 TCRs also spanned spike. Spike-specific TCR depth and breadth grew after two AZD1222 doses. Clonal diversity may have been underestimated in mostly white British donors. Seropositivity was recorded at baseline in only 5 or 6 AZD1222 recipients.

With respect to this clone: The antigen is undetermined.

TCRdb's table, derived via immunoSEQ multiplex PCR, lists solely in-frame clones and lacks some. The top ten clones hold 1.6% of a sample with about 170,000 clones, roughly nine tenths of them seen once. The input for sequencing was peripheral blood, taken on day 0 of AZD1222 vaccination. This sequence was found in an adult in good health.

The CDR3 here is CATGQYNEQFF. The CDR3 nucleotides read TGTGCCACCGGACAGTACAATGAGCAGTTCTTC. V gene TRBV24-1 combines with J gene TRBJ2-1; possibly TRBD1 for D (6 bases). Trimming pared 9 bases from V and 4 bases from J, leaving 6 bases between. The CDR3 spans 11 residues. Germline CDR1 and CDR2: KGHDR and SFDVKD.